A single count supports the clone carrying this T cell receptor beta chain. Its target is not known. The germline CDR1 and CDR2 sequences are GTSNPN and SVGIG (reference sequence). The CDR3 is made up of 14 amino acids. With 7 bases clipped from V and 3 bases from J, the junction kept 10 bases outside the gene matches. This specimen belongs to a study of cytomegalovirus exposure and HLA in healthy donors. Study-level results: In vitro experiments confirmed that three CMV-associated chains were specific for CMV antigens. It was reported that the classifier diagnosed cytomegalovirus status with high specificity and sensitivity in both the original and validation cohorts.

TCRdb's copy holds only in-frame clones and misses some; the assay was immunoSEQ multiplex PCR. The sample yields hundreds of thousands of clones, around 78% seen once. Sample: PBMCs. This TCR was sampled from a woman aged 18 to 35 in good health and CMV-seronegative. The V gene is TRBV30, the J gene TRBJ2-3, with 7 bases aligning to TRBD2. The CDR3 region has the DNA TGTGCCTTAGCTAGCGGATTGAGAACAGATACGCAGTATTTT. Amino acids: CALASGLRTDTQYF.